This T cell receptor beta chain was captured by sequencing in a study of blood T cell repertoires in COVID-19. Study context: Acute and convalescent COVID-19 specimens originated in the United States, Italy and Spain. PBMCs, B-cell-depleted T cells, or T cells were the source of the cDNA or gDNA that made up the material.

Authors' methods: Reference gene primer amplification in the assay estimated nucleated cell counts. The table came from immunoSEQ multiplex PCR; TCRdb's copy has only in-frame clones and leaves some out. That table gives V, J and clone size, and the DNA gave D and trimming. The sample contains around 70,000 clones, about 80% of which appear only once. Germline trimming cut 6 bases from V and 2 bases from J; bases unmatched to any gene: 4. This CDR3 has 14 amino acids. CDR1 and CDR2 (germline): SNHLY, FYNNEI. This clone was seen ten or more times. The specimen sequenced was peripheral blood. The TCR originated in a human donor in a cohort sampled during active COVID-19. The chain carries TRBV2 and TRBJ2-7, with 10 bases lining up with TRBD1. CDR3 coding DNA: TGTGCCAGCAGGAGGACAGGGGGGACCTACGAGCAGTACTTC. Translated, it gives CASRRTGGTYEQYF.